This T cell receptor beta chain emerged from a study of blood T cell repertoires in COVID-19. Turning to the study itself: Whether acute or convalescent, the COVID-19 samples came from the United States, Italy and Spain. PBMCs, B-cell-depleted T cells, or T cells were the source of the cDNA or gDNA that made up the material.

Seattle's enrolled individuals joined amid active infection and were then monitored longitudinally. CDR1 is SGHRS and CDR2 is YFSETQ in the germline V gene. After removal of 3 bases from V and 5 bases from J, the junction contained 3 bases not matched to a gene. The CDR3 runs 14 residues. Per the original data handling: Cell counts per sample came from amplifying reference gene primers. Generated by immunoSEQ multiplex PCR, the TCRdb table keeps only in-frame clones and is missing some. D and trimming were read from the DNA, whereas the V and J calls and clone size are those reported in that table. The data hold about 160,000 clones, with about nine tenths observed a single time.

This TCR came from a man between 25 and 39 years old with COVID-19, enrolled during active disease. The chain couples TRBV5-1 to TRBJ2-3, with TRBD2 identical over 10 bases. Material: peripheral blood. In nucleotides, the CDR3 is TGCGCCAGCAGCTCGGAGCGGGAGGGAGATACGCAGTATTTT. Protein: CASSSEREGDTQYF.